Each of the 22 T cell receptor beta chains below was sequenced from the same sample in a study of blood T cell repertoires in COVID-19. Measured with immunoSEQ multiplex PCR; TCRdb has only the in-frame clones, and not every one. The sample contains 150,000 to 200,000 clones, over 75% of which appear only once. Sequencing used peripheral blood. These receptors were obtained from a man aged 50 to 59 with acute or convalescent COVID-19.

The chain employs TRBV27 and TRBJ1-5; D not certain. Germline V gene sequence: CDR1 MNHEY, CDR2 SMNVEV (reference sequence). The CDR3 loop spans 15 amino acids. Trimming cost V 5 bases and J 3 bases, with 14 bases left between them. For the CDR3, the DNA is TGTGCCAGCAGTCTTGGCCCCTCCTTCAATCAGCCCCAGCATTTT. This encodes CASSLGPSFNQPQHF.

The J gene is TRBJ1-5, the V gene TRBV24-1; D is possibly TRBD1 (5 bases). The germline V and J ends were trimmed by 9 bases and 11 bases, with 19 bases remaining between them. Germline V gene lookup returns CDR1 KGHDR and CDR2 SFDVKD. This CDR3 comprises 13 residues. The CDR3 DNA reads TGTGCCACCGGAGCCGAAGGGGAATCAGCCCAGCATTTT. Its translation: CATGAEGESAQHF.

The V call is TRBV12-3 or TRBV12-4, the J call TRBJ1-2; D uncertain. The ends were cut back, 2 bases at V and 6 bases at J, with 10 bases in the middle. The CDR3 is 13 residues long. CDR3 DNA sequence: TGTGCCAGCAGTTTACAGGAGGACCATGGCTACACCTTC. Amino acids: CASSLQEDHGYTF.

The rearrangement joins TRBV27 to TRBJ1-5, with TRBD1 matching over 7 bases. This CDR3 comprises 15 residues. Unmatched junction bases numbered 4, after V lost 5 bases and J lost 0 bases. Per the germline V gene, CDR1 is MNHEY and CDR2 is SMNVEV (reference sequence). Here the CDR3 reads CASSQTGDSNQPQHF. DNA for the CDR3: TGTGCCAGCAGTCAAACAGGGGATAGCAATCAGCCCCAGCATTTT.

The rearrangement joins TRBV6-5 to TRBJ2-3; TRBD2 is a possible D gene (5 bases). The CDR3 is 14 residues long. CDR1 and CDR2 from the germline V gene are MNHEY and SVGAGI. Trimming pared 5 bases from V and 5 bases from J, leaving 14 bases between. CDR3: CASSKTSGVDTQYF. DNA of the CDR3: TGTGCCAGCAGTAAAACCTCCGGGGTAGATACGCAGTATTTT.

The chain uses TRBV5-1 and TRBJ1-6; perhaps TRBD1 as D (6 bases). The CDR3 runs 16 residues. CDR1 SGHRS and CDR2 YFSETQ come from the germline V gene. V dropped 4 bases and J dropped 3 bases, with 14 bases sitting between them. CDR3 protein: CASSPSLDSYNSPLHF. CDR3 DNA: TGCGCCAGCAGCCCGTCCTTGGACAGCTATAATTCACCCCTCCACTTT. Filled out from reference TRBV5-1 and TRBJ1-6, the complete variable domain reads KAGVTQTPRYLIKTRGQQVTLSCSPISGHRSVSWYQQTPGQGLQFLFEYFSETQRNKGNFPGRFSGRQFSNSRSEMNVSTLELGDSALYLCASSPSLDSYNSPLHFGNGTRLTVT.

This clone was detected only a few times. This sequence joins TRBV5-1 and TRBJ1-5; TRBD1 matches at 9 bases. Germline loops: CDR1 SGHRS, CDR2 YFSETQ. This CDR3 contains 14 residues. V shed 4 bases and J 4 bases; nucleotides not matched to a gene: 3. The CDR3 here is CASSEDRGNQPQHF. The CDR3 region has the DNA TGCGCCAGCAGCGAAGACAGGGGGAATCAGCCCCAGCATTTT.

This clone has just one count. V gene TRBV29-1 combines with J gene TRBJ1-4, with 11 bases aligning to TRBD1. Trimming cost V 6 bases and J 8 bases; bases outside gene matches: 14. CDR3 length: 16 amino acids. Germline CDR1 and CDR2: SQVTM and ANQGSEA. The CDR3 region is CSVKGQGASVYEKLFF. The CDR3 DNA reads TGCAGCGTCAAAGGACAGGGGGCGTCCGTATACGAAAAACTGTTTTTT. Full variable domain (outside the CDR3, taken from reference TRBV29-1 and TRBJ1-4): SAVISQKPSRDICQRGTSLTIQCQVDSQVTMMFWYRQQPGQSLTLIATANQGSEATYESGFVIDKFPISRPNLTFSTLTVSNMSPEDSSIYLCSVKGQGASVYEKLFFGSGTQLSVL.

V and J are TRBV6-2 or TRBV6-3 and TRBJ2-1; D unresolved. V was cut by 5 bases and J by 4 bases, with 15 bases left in between. The CDR3 is made up of 15 amino acids. From germline, CDR1 is MNHEY and CDR2 SVGEGT. In DNA, the CDR3 is TGTGCCAGCAGTCCCCACTCGTCTTTTTACAATGAGCAGTTCTTC. It is translated as CASSPHSSFYNEQFF.

This clone was recorded once. This chain joins TRBV9 and TRBJ2-5; 14 positions agree with TRBD2. The CDR3 is 16 residues long. J lost 4 bases, V lost 2 bases, and 4 bases had no gene match. Germline V gives CDR1 SGDLS, CDR2 YYNGEE. The CDR3 DNA is TGTGCCAGCAGCGTGACTAGCGGGGGGGGTGGAGAGACCCAGTACTTC. It specifies CASSVTSGGGGETQYF.

The gene calls are TRBV11-2 and TRBJ2-1; D ambiguous. This CDR3 comprises 15 residues. Trimming left V 5 bases short and J 0 bases short, with 11 bases between. From germline, CDR1 is SGHAT and CDR2 FQNNGV. DNA for the CDR3: TGTGCCAGCAGCGCACGACACGCCTCCTACAATGAGCAGTTCTTC. As protein: CASSARHASYNEQFF.

The chain uses TRBV5-6 and TRBJ2-7, with D possibly being TRBD2 (6 bases). The CDR3 contains 14 residues. CDR1 and CDR2 from the germline V gene are SGHDT and YYEEEE. Trimming pared 4 bases from V and 3 bases from J, leaving 14 bases between. Written as DNA, the CDR3 is TGTGCCAGCAGCATGGTGGGAGGTGACTACGAGCAGTACTTC. Its translation: CASSMVGGDYEQYF.

CDR3 nucleotide sequence: TGTGCCAGCAGCCCGAGCCACTCAAGACAAGAGACCCAGTACTTC. Its translation is CASSPSHSRQETQYF. V and J are TRBV2 and TRBJ2-5; D unclear. There are 15 residues in the CDR3. CDR1 is SNHLY, CDR2 FYNNEI, per germline. V was pared by 6 bases and J by 2 bases, with 16 bases between.

The chain has TRBV5-6 and TRBJ1-1, with 9 bases that match TRBD1. The V segment lost 2 bases and the J segment 4 bases; nucleotides outside the gene matches: 6. CDR1 and CDR2 from the germline V gene are SGHDT and YYEEEE. CDR3 size: 15 residues. The CDR3 is CASSFAGQGGTEAFF. In DNA, the CDR3 is TGTGCCAGCAGCTTCGCGGGACAGGGAGGCACTGAAGCTTTCTTT. Combining the CDR3 with reference TRBV5-6 and TRBJ1-1 gives the whole variable domain DAGVTQSPTHLIKTRGQQVTLRCSPKSGHDTVSWYQQALGQGPQFIFQYYEEEERQRGNFPDRFSGHQFPNYSSELNVNALLLGDSALYLCASSFAGQGGTEAFFGQGTRLTVV.

The J gene is TRBJ1-5, the V gene TRBV19; the D is unclear. V shed 9 bases and J shed 2 bases, with 14 bases lying between them. CDR1 and CDR2 from the germline V gene are LNHDA and SQIVND (reference sequence). CDR3 length: 14 residues. The CDR3 DNA reads as TGTGCCAGCTGGGGAGAGGTTCGCAATCAGCCCCAGCATTTT. Translation: CASWGEVRNQPQHF.

This clone turned up a few times. The chain recombines TRBV18 with TRBJ1-1; possible D gene TRBD1, 6 bases. From germline, CDR1 is KGHSH and CDR2 LQKENI. Trimming cost V 3 bases and J 0 bases, with 11 bases left between them. The CDR3 consists of 15 residues. CDR3 sequence reads: CASSPWQGLNTEAFF. The CDR3, as DNA: TGTGCCAGCTCACCCTGGCAGGGGCTGAACACTGAAGCTTTCTTT.

CDR3: CASRDKADTQYF. For the CDR3, the DNA is TGTGCCAGCCGGGACAAAGCAGATACGCAGTATTTT. This chain uses TRBV6-1 with TRBJ2-3; D might be TRBD1 (6 bases). The CDR3 has 12 amino acids. Germline CDR1 MNHNS, CDR2 SASEGT. V gave up 8 bases and J gave up 4 bases, with 10 bases separating them.

The chain employs TRBV18 and TRBJ1-2; TRBD1 might be the D (5 bases). The V gene lost 0 bases and the J gene lost 3 bases, with 11 bases spanning the gap. CDR1 and CDR2 (germline): KGHSH, LQKENI. This CDR3 comprises 15 residues. The CDR3 DNA follows: TGTGCCAGCTCACCACCCGGACAAGACTACTATGGCTACACCTTC. Translating it yields CASSPPGQDYYGYTF.

The genes are TRBV11-2 and TRBJ2-5; D is unresolved. Germline V gene sequence: CDR1 SGHAT, CDR2 FQNNGV. The CDR3 covers 16 residues. V was clipped by 4 bases and J by 5 bases, with 20 bases between them. CDR3 nucleotides: TGTGCCAGCAGCTATGGCGCTACCCGCCTCGGGGAGACCCAGTACTTC. It translates to CASSYGATRLGETQYF.

The J gene is TRBJ1-1, the V gene TRBV19; D is undetermined. The CDR3 is made up of 15 amino acids. The germline V gene encodes CDR1 LNHDA and CDR2 SQIVND (reference sequence). Trimming left V 5 bases short and J 2 bases short, with 15 bases between. The CDR3: CASSPFDGRNTEAFF. CDR3 bases: TGTGCCAGTAGTCCTTTCGACGGGAGAAACACTGAAGCTTTCTTT.

The chain combines TRBV2 with TRBJ2-3; 9 bases agree with TRBD1. The CDR3 covers 14 residues. The germline CDR1 and CDR2 sequences are SNHLY and FYNNEI. V dropped 6 bases and J dropped 5; count of bases not matched to a gene: 6. The DNA for the CDR3 is TGTGCCAGCAGGTTACAGGGGGCTATAGATACGCAGTATTTT. Residues: CASRLQGAIDTQYF.

The genes are TRBV7-6 and TRBJ2-2, with D possibly being TRBD2 (6 bases). The length of the CDR3 is 15 residues. V shed 2 bases and J shed 4 bases, with 11 bases lying between them. The germline CDR1 and CDR2 sequences are SGHVS and FNYEAQ. The CDR3 nucleotides read TGTGCCAGCAGCTTAAGGGGACTGGGCACCGGGGAGCTGTTTTTT. Translated: CASSLRGLGTGELFF.